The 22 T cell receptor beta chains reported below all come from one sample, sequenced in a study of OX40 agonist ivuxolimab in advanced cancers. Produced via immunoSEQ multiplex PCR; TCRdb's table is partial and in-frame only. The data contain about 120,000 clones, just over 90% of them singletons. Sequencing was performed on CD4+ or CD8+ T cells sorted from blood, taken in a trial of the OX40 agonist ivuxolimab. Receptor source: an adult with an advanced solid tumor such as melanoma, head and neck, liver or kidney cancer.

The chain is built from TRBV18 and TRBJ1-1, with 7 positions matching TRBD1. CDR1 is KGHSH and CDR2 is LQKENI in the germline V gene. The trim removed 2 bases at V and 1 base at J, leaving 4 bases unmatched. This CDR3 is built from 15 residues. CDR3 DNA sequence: TGTGCCAGCTCACCAGAGGGACAGTCGAACACTGAAGCTTTCTTT. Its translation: CASSPEGQSNTEAFF.

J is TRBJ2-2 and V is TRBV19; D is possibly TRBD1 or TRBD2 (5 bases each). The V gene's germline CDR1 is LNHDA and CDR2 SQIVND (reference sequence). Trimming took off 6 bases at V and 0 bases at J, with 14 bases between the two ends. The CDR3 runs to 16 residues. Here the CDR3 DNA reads TGTGCCAGTAGAGCCTCCGGGACGGCGAACACCGGGGAGCTGTTTTTT. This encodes CASRASGTANTGELFF.

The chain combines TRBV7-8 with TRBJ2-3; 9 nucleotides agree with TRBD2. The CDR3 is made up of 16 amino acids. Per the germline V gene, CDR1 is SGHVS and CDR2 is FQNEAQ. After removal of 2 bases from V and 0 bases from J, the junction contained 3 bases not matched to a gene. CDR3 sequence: CASSLPTSGSTDTQYF. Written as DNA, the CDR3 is TGTGCCAGCAGCTTACCGACTAGCGGAAGCACAGATACGCAGTATTTT.

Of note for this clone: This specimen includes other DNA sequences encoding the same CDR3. CDR3 region: CASSFGRAYEQYF. Written as DNA, the CDR3 is TGTGCCAGCAGCTTTGGGAGGGCCTACGAGCAGTACTTC. The chain couples TRBV11-2 to TRBJ2-7; TRBD2 matches at 7 bases. This CDR3 region has 13 residues. Germline assignment: CDR1 SGHAT and CDR2 FQNNGV. Trimming at V came to 3 bases and at J to 2 bases, leaving 1 base not matched to a gene.

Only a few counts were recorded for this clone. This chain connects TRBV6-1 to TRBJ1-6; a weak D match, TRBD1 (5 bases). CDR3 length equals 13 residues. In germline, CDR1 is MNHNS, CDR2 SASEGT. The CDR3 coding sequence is TGTGCAGGGGCGGGATATGAGAATTCACCCCTCCACTTT. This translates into CAGAGYENSPLHF.

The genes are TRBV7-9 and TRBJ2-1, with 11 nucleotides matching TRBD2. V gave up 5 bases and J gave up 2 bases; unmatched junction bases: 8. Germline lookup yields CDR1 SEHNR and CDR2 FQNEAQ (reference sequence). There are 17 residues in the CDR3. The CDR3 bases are TGTGCCAGCAGCCCGGGACTAGCGGAAGGAGCCTACAATGAGCAGTTCTTC. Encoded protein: CASSPGLAEGAYNEQFF. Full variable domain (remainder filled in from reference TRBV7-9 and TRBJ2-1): DTGVSQNPRHKITKRGQNVTFRCDPISEHNRLYWYRQTLGQGPEFLTYFQNEAQLEKSRLLSDRFSAERPKGSFSTLEIQRTEQGDSAMYLCASSPGLAEGAYNEQFFGPGTRLTVL.

In DNA form, the CDR3 reads TGTGCCAGCTTATTCCCCGGGGAGCTGTTTTTT. Translated: CASLFPGELFF. The chain combines TRBV6-1 with TRBJ2-2; D gene unclear. Trimming removed 8 bases at V and 6 bases at J, with 7 bases between. The germline gives CDR1 MNHNS, CDR2 SASEGT. The CDR3 is made up of 11 amino acids.

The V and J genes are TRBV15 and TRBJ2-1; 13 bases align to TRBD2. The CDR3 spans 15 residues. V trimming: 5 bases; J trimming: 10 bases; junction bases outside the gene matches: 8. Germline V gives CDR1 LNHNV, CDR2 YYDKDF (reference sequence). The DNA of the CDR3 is TGTGCCACCAGCCGACCGGGACTAGCGGGAACGGAGCAGTTCTTC. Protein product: CATSRPGLAGTEQFF.

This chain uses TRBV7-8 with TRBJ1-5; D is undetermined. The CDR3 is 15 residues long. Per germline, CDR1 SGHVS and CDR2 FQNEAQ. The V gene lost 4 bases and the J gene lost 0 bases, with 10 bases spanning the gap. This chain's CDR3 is CASSSIRGSNQPQHF. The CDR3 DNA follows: TGTGCCAGCAGCTCAATCCGGGGTAGCAATCAGCCCCAGCATTTT.

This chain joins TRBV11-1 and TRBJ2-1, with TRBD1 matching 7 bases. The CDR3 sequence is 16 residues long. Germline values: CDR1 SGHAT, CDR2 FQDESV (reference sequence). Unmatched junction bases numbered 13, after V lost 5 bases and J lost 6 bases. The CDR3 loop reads CASSPGRQGRSNEQFF. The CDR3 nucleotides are TGTGCCAGCAGCCCCGGACGACAGGGTCGTTCCAATGAGCAGTTCTTC.

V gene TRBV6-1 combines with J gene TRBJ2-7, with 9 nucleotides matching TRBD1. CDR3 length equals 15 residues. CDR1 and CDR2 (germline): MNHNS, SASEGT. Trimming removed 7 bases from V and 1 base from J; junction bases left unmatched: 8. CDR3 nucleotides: TGTGCCAGCAAACCTGGACAGGGGCAATCCTACGAGCAGTACTTC. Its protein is CASKPGQGQSYEQYF.

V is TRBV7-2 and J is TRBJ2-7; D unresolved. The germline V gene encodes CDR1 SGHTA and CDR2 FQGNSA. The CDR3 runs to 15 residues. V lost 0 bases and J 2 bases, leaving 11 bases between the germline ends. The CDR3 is CASSLALTKTYEQYF. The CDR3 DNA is TGTGCCAGCAGCTTAGCGCTAACGAAAACCTACGAGCAGTACTTC.

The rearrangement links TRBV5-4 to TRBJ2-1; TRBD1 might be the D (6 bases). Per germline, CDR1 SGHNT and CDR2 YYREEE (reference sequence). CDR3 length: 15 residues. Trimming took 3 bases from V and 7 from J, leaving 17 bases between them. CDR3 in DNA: TGTGCCAGCAGCTCCTTCACAGGGTCGGCGAATGAGCAGTTCTTC. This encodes CASSSFTGSANEQFF.

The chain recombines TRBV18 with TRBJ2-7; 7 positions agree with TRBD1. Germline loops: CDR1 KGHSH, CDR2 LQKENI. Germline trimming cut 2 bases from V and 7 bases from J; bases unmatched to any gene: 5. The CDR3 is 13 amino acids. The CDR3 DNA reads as TGTGCCAGCTCACCAAATACAGGGGTTGAGCAGTACTTC. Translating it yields CASSPNTGVEQYF.

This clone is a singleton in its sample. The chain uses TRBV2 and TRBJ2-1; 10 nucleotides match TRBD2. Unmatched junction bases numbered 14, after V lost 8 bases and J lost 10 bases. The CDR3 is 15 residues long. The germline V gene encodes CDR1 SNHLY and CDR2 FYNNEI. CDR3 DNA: TGTGCCAGCGTTCGGGATAGCGGGAGGACCAAGGAGCAGTTCTTC. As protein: CASVRDSGRTKEQFF.

This chain's CDR3 is CASSLGQGRTDTQYF. The CDR3 region has the DNA TGTGCCAGCAGCTTAGGGCAGGGCCGCACAGATACGCAGTATTTT. This chain uses TRBV7-2 with TRBJ2-3; possibly TRBD1 for D (5 bases). V lost 1 base and J 1 base, leaving 9 bases between the germline ends. CDR1 is SGHTA and CDR2 is FQGNSA in the germline V gene. The CDR3 totals 15 residues.

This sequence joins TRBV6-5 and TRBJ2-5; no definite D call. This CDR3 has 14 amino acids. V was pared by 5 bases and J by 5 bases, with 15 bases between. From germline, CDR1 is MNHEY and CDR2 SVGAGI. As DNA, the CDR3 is TGTGCCAGCAGTCAAGGACCAGCCGAGGAGACCCAGTACTTC. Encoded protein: CASSQGPAEETQYF.

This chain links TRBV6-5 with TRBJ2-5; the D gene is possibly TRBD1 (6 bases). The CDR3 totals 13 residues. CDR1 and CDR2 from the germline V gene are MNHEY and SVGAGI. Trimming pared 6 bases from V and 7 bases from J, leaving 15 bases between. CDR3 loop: CASRLWTEGTQYF. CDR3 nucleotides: TGTGCCAGCAGACTTTGGACAGAAGGGACCCAGTACTTC.

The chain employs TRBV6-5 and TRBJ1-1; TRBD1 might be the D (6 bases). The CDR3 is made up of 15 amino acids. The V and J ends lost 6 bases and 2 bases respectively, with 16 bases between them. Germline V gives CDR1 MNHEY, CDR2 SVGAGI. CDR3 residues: CASRVNRAVNTEAFF. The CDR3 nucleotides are TGTGCCAGCAGAGTGAACAGGGCCGTAAACACTGAAGCTTTCTTT.

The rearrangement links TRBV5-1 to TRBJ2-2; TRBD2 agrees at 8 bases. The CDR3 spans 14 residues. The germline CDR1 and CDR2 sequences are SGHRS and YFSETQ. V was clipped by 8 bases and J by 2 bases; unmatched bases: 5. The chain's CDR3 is CASIAGSNTGELFF. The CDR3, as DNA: TGCGCCAGTATAGCGGGGTCTAACACCGGGGAGCTGTTTTTT.

The CDR3 sequence is CASSTSINQPQHF. The CDR3 bases are TGTGCCAGCTCAACCAGCATCAATCAGCCCCAGCATTTT. J is TRBJ1-5 and V is TRBV18; D gene unclear. The CDR3 runs to 13 residues. V lost 5 bases to trimming and J lost 3 bases, with 8 bases between them. CDR1 is KGHSH, CDR2 LQKENI, per germline.

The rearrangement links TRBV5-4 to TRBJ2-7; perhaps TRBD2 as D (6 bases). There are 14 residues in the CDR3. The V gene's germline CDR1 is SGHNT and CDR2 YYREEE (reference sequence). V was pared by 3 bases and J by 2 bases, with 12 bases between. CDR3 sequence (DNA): TGTGCCAGCAGCTACGGGGGAACCCCCTACGAGCAGTACTTC. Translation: CASSYGGTPYEQYF.